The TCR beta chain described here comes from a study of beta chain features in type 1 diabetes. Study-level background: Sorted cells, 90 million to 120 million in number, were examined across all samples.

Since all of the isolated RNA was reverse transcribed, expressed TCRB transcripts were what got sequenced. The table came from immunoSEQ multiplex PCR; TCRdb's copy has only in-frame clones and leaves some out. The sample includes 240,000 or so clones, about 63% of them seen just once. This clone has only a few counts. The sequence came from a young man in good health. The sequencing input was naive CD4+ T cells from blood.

The CDR3 loop reads CSVAAVLTDTQYF. The CDR3 DNA is TGCAGCGTTGCAGCGGTCCTCACAGATACGCAGTATTTT. The gene calls are TRBV29-1 and TRBJ2-3; tentative D call: TRBD2 (5 bases). The V gene's germline CDR1 is SQVTM and CDR2 ANQGSEA. The V and J ends lost 4 bases and 2 bases respectively, with 10 bases between them. The CDR3 is 13 residues long.